This record looks at one T cell receptor (beta chain) sequence and its context. Its antigen is not known. This sample was taken from a study of cytomegalovirus exposure and HLA in healthy donors. Researchers ran the PCR with 60 Vbeta and 13 Jbeta primers. Using immunoSEQ multiplex PCR, the repertoire was profiled, and TCRdb retains in-frame clones only, with some absent. The sample contains some 130,000 clones, just under 85% of which appear only once. The CDR3 loop spans 14 amino acids. Trimming took off 4 bases at V and 4 bases at J, with 10 bases between the two ends. Germline V gene lookup returns CDR1 MRHNA and CDR2 SNTAGT. Study-level points and caveats: Later on, a genetic analysis was performed. It linked a missense variant in DCLRE1C with V- and J-gene trimming of TCR beta.

The sequenced material came from PBMCs. This chain joins TRBV6-4 and TRBJ2-2, with D tentatively TRBD1 (6 bases). This TCR derives from a boy younger than 10 in good health and CMV-seronegative. The CDR3 region has the DNA TGTGCCAGCAGTGTCAGGGGTGGCACCGGGGAGCTGTTTTTT. This sequence encodes CASSVRGGTGELFF.